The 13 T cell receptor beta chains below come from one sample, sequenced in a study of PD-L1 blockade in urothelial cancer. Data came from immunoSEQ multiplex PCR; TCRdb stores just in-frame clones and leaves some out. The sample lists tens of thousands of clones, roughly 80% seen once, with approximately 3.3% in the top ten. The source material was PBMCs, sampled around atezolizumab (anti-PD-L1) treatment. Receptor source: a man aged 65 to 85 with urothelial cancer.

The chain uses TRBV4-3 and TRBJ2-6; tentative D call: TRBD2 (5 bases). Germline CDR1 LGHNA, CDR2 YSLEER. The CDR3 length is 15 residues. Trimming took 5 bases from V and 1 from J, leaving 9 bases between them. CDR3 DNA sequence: TGCGCCAGCAGCTTGGGCGGGTCTGGGGCCAACGTCCTGACTTTC. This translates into CASSLGGSGANVLTF.

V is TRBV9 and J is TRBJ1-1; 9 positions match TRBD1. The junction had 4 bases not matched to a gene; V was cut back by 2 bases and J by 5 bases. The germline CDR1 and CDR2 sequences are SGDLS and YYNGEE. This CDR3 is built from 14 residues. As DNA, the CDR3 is TGTGCCAGCAGCGTCGGGACAGGGTGGACTGAAGCTTTCTTT. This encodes CASSVGTGWTEAFF. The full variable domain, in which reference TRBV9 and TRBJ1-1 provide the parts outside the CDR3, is DSGVTQTPKHLITATGQRVTLRCSPRSGDLSVYWYQQSLDQGLQFLIQYYNGEERAKGNILERFSAQQFPDLHSELNLSSLELGDSALYFCASSVGTGWTEAFFGQGTRLTVV.

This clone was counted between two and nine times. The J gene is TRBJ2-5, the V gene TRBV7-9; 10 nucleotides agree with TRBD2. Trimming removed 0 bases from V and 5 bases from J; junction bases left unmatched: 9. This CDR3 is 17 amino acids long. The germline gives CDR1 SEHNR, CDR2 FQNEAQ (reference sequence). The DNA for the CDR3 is TGTGCCAGCAGCTTAGCCGACAGCGGGGGGGCTCGGGAGACCCAGTACTTC. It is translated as CASSLADSGGARETQYF.

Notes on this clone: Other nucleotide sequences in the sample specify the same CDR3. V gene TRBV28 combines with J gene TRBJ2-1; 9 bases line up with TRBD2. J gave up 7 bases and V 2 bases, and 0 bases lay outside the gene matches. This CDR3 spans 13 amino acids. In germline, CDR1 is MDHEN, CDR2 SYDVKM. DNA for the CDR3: TGTGCCAGCAGTTTAACTAGCGGGAATGAGCAGTTCTTC. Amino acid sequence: CASSLTSGNEQFF.

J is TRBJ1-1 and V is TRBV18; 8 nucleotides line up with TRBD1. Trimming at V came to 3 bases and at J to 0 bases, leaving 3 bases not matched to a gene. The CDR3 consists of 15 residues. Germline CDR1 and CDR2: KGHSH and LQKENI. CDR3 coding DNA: TGTGCCAGCTCACCTACGACAGGGGTGAACACTGAAGCTTTCTTT. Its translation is CASSPTTGVNTEAFF.

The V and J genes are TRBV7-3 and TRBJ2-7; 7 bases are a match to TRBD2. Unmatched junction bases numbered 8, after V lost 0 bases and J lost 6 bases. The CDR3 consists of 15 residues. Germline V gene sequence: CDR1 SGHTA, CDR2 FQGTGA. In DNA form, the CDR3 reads TGTGCCAGCAGCTTAACCGGCGGGAGCTCGGCCGAGCAGTACTTC. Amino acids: CASSLTGGSSAEQYF.

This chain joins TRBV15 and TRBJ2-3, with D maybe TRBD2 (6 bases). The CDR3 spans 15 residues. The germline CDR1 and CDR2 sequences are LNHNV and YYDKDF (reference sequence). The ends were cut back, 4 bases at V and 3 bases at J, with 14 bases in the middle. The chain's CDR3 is CATSTRRGGTDTQYF. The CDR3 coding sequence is TGTGCCACCAGCACTAGAAGAGGAGGGACAGATACGCAGTATTTT.

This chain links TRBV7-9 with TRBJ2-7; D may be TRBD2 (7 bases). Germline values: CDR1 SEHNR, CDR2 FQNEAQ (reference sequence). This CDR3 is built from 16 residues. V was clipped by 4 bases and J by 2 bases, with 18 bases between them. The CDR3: CASSWGTGRVPYEQYF. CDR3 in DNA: TGTGCCAGCAGCTGGGGTACAGGGAGGGTCCCCTACGAGCAGTACTTC.

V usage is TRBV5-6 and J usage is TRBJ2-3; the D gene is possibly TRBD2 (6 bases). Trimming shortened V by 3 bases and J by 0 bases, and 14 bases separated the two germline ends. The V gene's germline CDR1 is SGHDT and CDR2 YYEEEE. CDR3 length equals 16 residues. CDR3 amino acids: CASSSTGETSTDTQYF. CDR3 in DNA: TGTGCCAGCAGCTCCACGGGGGAGACTAGCACAGATACGCAGTATTTT.

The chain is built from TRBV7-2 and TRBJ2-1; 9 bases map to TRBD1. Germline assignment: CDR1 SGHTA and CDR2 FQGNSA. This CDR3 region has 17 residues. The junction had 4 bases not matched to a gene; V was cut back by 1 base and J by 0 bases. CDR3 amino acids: CASSLGTGGPSYNEQFF. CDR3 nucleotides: TGTGCCAGCAGCTTAGGTACAGGGGGCCCCTCCTACAATGAGCAGTTCTTC.

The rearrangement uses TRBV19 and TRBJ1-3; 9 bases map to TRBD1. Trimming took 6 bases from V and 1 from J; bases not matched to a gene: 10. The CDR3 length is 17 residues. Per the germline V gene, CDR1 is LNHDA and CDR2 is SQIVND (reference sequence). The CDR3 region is CASRKQGAPRSGNTIYF. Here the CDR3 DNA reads TGTGCCAGTAGAAAACAGGGGGCTCCTAGGTCTGGAAACACCATATATTTT.

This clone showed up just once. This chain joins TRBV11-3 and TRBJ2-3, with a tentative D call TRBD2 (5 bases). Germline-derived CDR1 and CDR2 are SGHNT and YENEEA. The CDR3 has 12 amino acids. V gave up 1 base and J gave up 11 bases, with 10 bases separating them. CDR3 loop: CASSLAEAMQYF. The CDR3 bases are TGTGCCAGCAGCTTAGCGGAGGCGATGCAGTATTTT. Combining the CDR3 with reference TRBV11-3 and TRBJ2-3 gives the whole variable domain EAGVVQSPRYKIIEKKQPVAFWCNPISGHNTLYWYLQNLGQGPELLIRYENEEAVDDSQLPKDRFSAERLKGVDSTLKIQPAELGDSAVYLCASSLAEAMQYFGPGTRLTVL.

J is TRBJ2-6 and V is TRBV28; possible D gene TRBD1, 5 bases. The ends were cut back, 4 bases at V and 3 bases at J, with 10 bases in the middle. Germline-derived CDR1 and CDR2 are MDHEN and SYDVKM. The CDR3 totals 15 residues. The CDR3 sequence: CASSSPGFGANVLTF. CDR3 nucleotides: TGTGCCAGCAGTTCACCAGGGTTTGGGGCCAACGTCCTGACTTTC.